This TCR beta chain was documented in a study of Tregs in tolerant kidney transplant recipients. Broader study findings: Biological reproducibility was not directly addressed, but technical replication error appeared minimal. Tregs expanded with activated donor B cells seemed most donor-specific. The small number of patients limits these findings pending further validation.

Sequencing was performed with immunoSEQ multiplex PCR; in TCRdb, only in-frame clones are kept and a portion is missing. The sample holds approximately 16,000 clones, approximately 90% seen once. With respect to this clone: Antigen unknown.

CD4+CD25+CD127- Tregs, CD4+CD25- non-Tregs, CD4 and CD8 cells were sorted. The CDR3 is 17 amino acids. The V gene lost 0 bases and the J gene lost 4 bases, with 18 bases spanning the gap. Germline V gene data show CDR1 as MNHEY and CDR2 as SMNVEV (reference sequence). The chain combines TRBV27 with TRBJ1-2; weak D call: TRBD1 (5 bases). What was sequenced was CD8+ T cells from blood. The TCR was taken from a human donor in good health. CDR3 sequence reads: CASSLSSQGFNPYGYTF. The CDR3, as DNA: TGTGCCAGCAGTTTATCTTCTCAGGGATTCAATCCCTATGGCTACACCTTC.